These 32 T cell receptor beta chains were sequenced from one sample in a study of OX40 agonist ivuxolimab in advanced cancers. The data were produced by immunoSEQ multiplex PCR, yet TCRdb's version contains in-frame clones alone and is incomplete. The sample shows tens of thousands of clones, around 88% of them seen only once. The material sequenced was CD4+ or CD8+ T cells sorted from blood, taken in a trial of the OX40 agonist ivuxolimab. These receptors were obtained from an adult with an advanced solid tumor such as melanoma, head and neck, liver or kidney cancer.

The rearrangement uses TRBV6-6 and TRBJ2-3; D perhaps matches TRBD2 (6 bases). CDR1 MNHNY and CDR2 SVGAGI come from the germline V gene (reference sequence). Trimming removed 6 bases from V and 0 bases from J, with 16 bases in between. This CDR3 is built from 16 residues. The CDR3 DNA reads TGTGCCAGCAGCCCCTTGGAGGGGTCTAGCACAGATACGCAGTATTTT. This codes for CASSPLEGSSTDTQYF.

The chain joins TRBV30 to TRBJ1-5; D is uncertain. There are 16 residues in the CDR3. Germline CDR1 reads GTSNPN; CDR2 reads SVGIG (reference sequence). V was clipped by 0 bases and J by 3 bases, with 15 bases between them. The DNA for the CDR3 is TGTGCCTGGAGTGTACCCGGACTGCGGACCAATCAGCCCCAGCATTTT. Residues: CAWSVPGLRTNQPQHF.

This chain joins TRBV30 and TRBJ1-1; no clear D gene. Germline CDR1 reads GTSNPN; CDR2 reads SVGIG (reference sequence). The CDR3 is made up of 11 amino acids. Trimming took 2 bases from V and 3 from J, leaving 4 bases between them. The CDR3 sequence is CAWSLYTEAFF. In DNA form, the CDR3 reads TGTGCCTGGAGTTTATACACTGAAGCTTTCTTT.

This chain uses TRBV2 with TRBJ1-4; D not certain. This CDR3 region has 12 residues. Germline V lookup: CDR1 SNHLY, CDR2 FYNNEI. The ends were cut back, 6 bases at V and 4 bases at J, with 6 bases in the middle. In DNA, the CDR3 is TGTGCCAGCAGGAGGGATAATGAAAAACTGTTTTTT. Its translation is CASRRDNEKLFF. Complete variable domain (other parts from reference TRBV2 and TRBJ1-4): EPEVTQTPSHQVTQMGQEVILRCVPISNHLYFYWYRQILGQKVEFLVSFYNNEISEKSEIFDDQFSVERPDGSNFTLKIRSTKLEDSAMYFCASRRDNEKLFFGSGTQLSVL.

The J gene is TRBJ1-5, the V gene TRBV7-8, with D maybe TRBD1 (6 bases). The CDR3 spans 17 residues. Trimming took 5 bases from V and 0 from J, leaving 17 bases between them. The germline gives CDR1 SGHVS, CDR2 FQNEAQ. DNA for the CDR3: TGTGCCAGCAGCGCCCGACAGGAGCTTTATAGCAATCAGCCCCAGCATTTT. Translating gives CASSARQELYSNQPQHF.

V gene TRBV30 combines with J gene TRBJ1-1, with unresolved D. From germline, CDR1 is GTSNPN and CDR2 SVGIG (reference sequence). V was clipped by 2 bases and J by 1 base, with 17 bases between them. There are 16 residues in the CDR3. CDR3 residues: CAWSIPGGRGNTEAFF. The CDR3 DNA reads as TGTGCCTGGAGTATCCCCGGAGGGAGAGGGAACACTGAAGCTTTCTTT.

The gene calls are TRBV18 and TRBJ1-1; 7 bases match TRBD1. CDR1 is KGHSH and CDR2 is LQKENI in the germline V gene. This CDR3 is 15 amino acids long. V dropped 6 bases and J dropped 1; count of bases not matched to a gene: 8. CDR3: CASSPGQAQNTEAFF. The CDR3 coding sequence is TGTGCCAGCTCCCCCGGACAGGCACAGAACACTGAAGCTTTCTTT.

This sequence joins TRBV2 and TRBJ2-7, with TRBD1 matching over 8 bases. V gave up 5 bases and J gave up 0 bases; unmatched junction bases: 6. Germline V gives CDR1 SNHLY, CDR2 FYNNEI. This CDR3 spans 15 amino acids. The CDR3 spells CASSPGQAFSYEQYF. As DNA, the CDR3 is TGTGCCAGCAGTCCGGGACAGGCGTTCTCCTACGAGCAGTACTTC.

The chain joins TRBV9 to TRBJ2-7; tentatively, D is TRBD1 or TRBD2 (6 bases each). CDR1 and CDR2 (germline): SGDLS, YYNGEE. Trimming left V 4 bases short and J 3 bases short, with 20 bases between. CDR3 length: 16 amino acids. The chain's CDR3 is CASSTLKEGVSYEQYF. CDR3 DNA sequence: TGTGCCAGCAGCACCCTGAAGGAGGGGGTAAGCTACGAGCAGTACTTC.

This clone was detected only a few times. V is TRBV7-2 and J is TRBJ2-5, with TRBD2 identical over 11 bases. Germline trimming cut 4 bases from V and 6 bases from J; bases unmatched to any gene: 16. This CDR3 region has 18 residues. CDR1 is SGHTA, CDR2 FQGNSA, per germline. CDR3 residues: CASSSRLAGGPVWKTQYF. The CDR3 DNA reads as TGTGCCAGCAGCTCCAGATTAGCGGGAGGGCCAGTTTGGAAGACCCAGTACTTC.

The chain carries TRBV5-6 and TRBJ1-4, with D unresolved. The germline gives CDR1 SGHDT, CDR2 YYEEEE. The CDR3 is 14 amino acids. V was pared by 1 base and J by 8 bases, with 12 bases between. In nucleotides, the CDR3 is TGTGCCAGCAGCTTGTCTGGACTCGACGAAAAACTGTTTTTT. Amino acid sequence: CASSLSGLDEKLFF.

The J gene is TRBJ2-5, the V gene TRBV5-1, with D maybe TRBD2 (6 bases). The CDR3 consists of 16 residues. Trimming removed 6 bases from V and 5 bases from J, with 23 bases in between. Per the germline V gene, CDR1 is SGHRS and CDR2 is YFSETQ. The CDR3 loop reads CASTHSRLAMGETQYF. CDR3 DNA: TGCGCCAGCACCCACAGCCGTCTAGCGATGGGGGAGACCCAGTACTTC.

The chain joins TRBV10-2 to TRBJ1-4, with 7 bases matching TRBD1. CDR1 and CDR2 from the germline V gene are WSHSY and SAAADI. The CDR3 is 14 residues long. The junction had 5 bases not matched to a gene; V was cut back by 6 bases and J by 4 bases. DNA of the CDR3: TGCGCCAGCAGCAGGGGGGGGAGTAATGAAAAACTGTTTTTT. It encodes CASSRGGSNEKLFF.

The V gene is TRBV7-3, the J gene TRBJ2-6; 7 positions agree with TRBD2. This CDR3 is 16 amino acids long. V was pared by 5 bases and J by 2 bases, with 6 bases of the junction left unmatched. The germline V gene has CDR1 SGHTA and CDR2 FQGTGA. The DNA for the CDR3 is TGTGCCAGCAGCCCAAGCGCGGGGGCTGGGGCCAACGTCCTGACTTTC. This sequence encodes CASSPSAGAGANVLTF.

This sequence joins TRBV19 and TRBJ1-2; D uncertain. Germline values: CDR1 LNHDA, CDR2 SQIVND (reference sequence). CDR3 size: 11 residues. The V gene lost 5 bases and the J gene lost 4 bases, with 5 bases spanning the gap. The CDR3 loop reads CASSQTYGYTF. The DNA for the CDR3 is TGTGCCAGTAGTCAGACCTATGGCTACACCTTC.

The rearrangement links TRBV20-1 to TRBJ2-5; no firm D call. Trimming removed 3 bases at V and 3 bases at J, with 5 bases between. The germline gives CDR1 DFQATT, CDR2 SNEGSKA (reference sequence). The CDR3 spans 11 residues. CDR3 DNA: TGCAGTGCTAGCAACAAAGAGACCCAGTACTTC. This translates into CSASNKETQYF.

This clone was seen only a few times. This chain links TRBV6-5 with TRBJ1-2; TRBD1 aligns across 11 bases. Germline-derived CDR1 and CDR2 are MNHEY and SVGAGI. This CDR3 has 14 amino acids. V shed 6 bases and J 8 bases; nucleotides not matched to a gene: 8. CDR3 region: CASRKDRGRGGYTF. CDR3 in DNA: TGTGCCAGCAGGAAGGACAGGGGGCGAGGCGGCTACACCTTC.

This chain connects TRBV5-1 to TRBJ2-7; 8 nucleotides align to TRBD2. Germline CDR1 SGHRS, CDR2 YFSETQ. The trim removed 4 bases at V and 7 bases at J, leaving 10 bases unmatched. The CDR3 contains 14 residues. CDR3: CASSGAAGAYEQYF. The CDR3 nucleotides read TGCGCCAGCAGCGGTGCAGCGGGGGCATATGAGCAGTACTTC. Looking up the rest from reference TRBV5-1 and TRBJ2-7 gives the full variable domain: KAGVTQTPRYLIKTRGQQVTLSCSPISGHRSVSWYQQTPGQGLQFLFEYFSETQRNKGNFPGRFSGRQFSNSRSEMNVSTLELGDSALYLCASSGAAGAYEQYFGPGTRLTVT.

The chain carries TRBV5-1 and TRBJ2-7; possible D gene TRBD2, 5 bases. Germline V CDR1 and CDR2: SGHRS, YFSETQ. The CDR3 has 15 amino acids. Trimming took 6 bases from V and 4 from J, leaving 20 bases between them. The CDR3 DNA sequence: TGCGCCAGCAAGAGTGAGGGAAACCAAATTTACGAGCAGTACTTC. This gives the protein CASKSEGNQIYEQYF.

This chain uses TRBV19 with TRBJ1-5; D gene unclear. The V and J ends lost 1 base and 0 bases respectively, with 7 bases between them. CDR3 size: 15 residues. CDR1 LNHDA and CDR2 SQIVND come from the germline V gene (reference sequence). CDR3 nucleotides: TGTGCCAGTAGTATAGCCAGTTATAGCAATCAGCCCCAGCATTTT. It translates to CASSIASYSNQPQHF.

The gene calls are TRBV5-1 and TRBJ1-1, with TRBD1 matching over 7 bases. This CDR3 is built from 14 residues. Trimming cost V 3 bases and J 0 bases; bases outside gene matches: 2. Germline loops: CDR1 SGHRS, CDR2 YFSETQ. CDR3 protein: CASSSTGLNTEAFF. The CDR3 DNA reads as TGCGCCAGCAGCTCGACAGGGTTGAACACTGAAGCTTTCTTT.

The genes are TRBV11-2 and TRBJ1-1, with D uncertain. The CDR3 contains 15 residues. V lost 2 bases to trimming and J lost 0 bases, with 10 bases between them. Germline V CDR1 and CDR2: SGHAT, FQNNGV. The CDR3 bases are TGTGCCAGCAGCTTATTACCCGGAATGAACACTGAAGCTTTCTTT. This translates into CASSLLPGMNTEAFF.

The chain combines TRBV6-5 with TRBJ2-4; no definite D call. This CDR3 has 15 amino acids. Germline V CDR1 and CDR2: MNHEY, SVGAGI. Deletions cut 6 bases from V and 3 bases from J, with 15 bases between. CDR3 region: CASRAKGGRKNIQYF. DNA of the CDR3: TGTGCCAGCAGGGCTAAGGGCGGTCGCAAAAACATTCAGTACTTC.

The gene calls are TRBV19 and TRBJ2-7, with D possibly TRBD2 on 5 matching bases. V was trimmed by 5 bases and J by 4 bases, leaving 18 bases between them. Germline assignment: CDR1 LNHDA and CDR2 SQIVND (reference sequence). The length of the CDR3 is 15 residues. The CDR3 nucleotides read TGTGCCAGTAGTCCGGACCGGGATACCTTGTACGAGCAGTACTTC. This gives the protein CASSPDRDTLYEQYF.

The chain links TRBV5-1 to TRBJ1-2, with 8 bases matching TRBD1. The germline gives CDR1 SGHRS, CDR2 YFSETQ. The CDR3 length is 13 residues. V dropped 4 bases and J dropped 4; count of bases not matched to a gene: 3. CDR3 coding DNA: TGCGCCAGCAGCGTCGGGACAGGCTATGGCTACACCTTC. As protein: CASSVGTGYGYTF.

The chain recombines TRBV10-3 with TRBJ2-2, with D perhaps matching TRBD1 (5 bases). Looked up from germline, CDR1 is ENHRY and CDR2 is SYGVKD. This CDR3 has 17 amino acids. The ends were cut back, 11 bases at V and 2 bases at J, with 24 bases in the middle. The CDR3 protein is CAQTDTESEKNTGELFF. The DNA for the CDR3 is TGTGCCCAGACGGACACGGAGTCCGAAAAAAACACCGGGGAGCTGTTTTTT.

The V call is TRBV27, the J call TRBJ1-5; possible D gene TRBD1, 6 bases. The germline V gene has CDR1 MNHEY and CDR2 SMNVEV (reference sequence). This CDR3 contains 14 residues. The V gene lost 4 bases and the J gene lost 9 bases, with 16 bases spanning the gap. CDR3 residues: CASSYGGPGMPQHF. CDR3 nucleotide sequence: TGTGCCAGCAGTTACGGGGGCCCGGGTATGCCCCAGCATTTT.

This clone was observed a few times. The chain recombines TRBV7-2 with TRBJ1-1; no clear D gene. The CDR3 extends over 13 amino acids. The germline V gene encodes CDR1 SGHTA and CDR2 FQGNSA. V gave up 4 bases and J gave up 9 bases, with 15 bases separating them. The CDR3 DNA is TGTGCCAGCAGCTCTCCGGGCCGATCCAAAGCTTTCTTT. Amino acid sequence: CASSSPGRSKAFF.

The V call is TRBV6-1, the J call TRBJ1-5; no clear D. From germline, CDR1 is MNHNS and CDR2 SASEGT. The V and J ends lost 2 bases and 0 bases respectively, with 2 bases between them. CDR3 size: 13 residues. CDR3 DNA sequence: TGTGCCAGCAGTGAAATTAGCAATCAGCCCCAGCATTTT. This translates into CASSEISNQPQHF.

The CDR3 sequence: CASSVGQGRSGNTIYF. The CDR3 DNA is TGTGCCAGCAGCGTAGGACAGGGACGCTCTGGAAACACCATATATTTT. The genes are TRBV9 and TRBJ1-3, with 7 bases that match TRBD1. With 0 bases clipped from V and 0 bases from J, the junction kept 3 bases outside the gene matches. Germline V lookup: CDR1 SGDLS, CDR2 YYNGEE. This CDR3 comprises 16 residues.

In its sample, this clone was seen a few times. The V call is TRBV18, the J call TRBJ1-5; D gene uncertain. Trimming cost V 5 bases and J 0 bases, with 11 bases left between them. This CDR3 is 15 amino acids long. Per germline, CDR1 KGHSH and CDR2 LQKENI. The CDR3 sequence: CASSSRAGSNQPQHF. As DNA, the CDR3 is TGTGCCAGCTCATCCCGGGCAGGTAGCAATCAGCCCCAGCATTTT.

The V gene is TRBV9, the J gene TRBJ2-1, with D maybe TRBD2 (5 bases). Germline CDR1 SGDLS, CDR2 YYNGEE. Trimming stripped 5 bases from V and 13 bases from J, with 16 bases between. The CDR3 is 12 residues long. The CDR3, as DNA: TGTGCCAGCAGTCGAGGGAGAGGGCAACAGTTCTTC. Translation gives CASSRGRGQQFF.